This TCR beta chain was documented in a study of blood T cell repertoires in COVID-19. As for the study in general: From the United States, Italy and Spain came samples of acute and convalescent COVID-19. Nucleic acid was either cDNA or gDNA, and it came from T cells, B-cell-depleted T cells, or PBMCs.

Trimming left V 7 bases short and J 2 bases short, with 19 bases between. CDR1 and CDR2 from the germline V gene are SGHTA and FQGNSA. CDR3 length equals 16 residues. The table lists this clone with a count of one. In the original processing: Amplification of reference gene primers provided the estimated nucleated cell counts. Clones were read by immunoSEQ multiplex PCR, and TCRdb kept only the in-frame ones, dropping some. The D gene and trimming were derived from the DNA, and the V and J assignments and clone size from that table. Here the sample spans 250,000 to 300,000 clones, 80% to 85% being singletons.

The clonotype originates from a man aged 60-69 years with acute or convalescent COVID-19. The genes are TRBV7-2 and TRBJ2-3; D might be TRBD2 (7 bases). The sample consisted of peripheral blood. The CDR3 protein is CASTHSGGGPTDTQYF. The CDR3, as DNA: TGTGCCAGCACCCATAGTGGGGGGGGCCCCACAGATACGCAGTATTTT.